This T cell receptor beta chain was sequenced for a study of radiation and T cells in renal cell carcinoma. Overall study findings and caveats: Baseline intratumoral clonotype presence is unknown without pretreatment biopsies.

The assay was immunoSEQ multiplex PCR, and TCRdb's table has in-frame clones only and misses some. Of about 86,000 clones in the sample, roughly 80% were seen once. As concerns this clone: As yet, its antigen is unknown.

Time point meaning: blood 4 weeks post-SBRT, at nephrectomy. Indicated treatment: 15 Gy SBRT to primary tumor, nephrectomy 4 weeks later. The tumor was a clear cell renal cell carcinoma. Germline V gene sequence: CDR1 SGHNT, CDR2 YYREEE (reference sequence). The V gene end was trimmed by 1 base and the J gene end by 8 bases; junction bases not matched to a gene: 11. This CDR3 is 15 amino acids long. The chain employs TRBV5-4 and TRBJ1-2; 7 bases match TRBD1. This TCR came from a man over 45 with renal cell carcinoma. Source: blood, taken from a patient whose treatment included radiotherapy and nephrectomy. The DNA of the CDR3 is TGTGCCAGCAGCTTGTTCGACAGGGTGTCTTCCGGCTACACCTTC. The encoded protein is CASSLFDRVSSGYTF.